This T cell receptor beta chain was sequenced in a study of T cell responses to AZD1222 COVID-19 vaccine. Overall study context: Pooled in the analysis were second doses at about 4 or about 12 weeks. Regarding the study as a whole: Just a handful of people given AZD1222 tested seropositive at baseline.

V was cut by 4 bases and J by 4 bases, with 13 bases left in between. There are 14 residues in the CDR3. Germline CDR1 reads MNHEY; CDR2 reads SVGEGT. The method was immunoSEQ multiplex PCR; TCRdb's version includes in-frame clones alone and lacks a portion of them. The profile covers 120,000 or so clones, with roughly 89% appearing a single time and around a quarter taken by the ten largest. Points on this clone: Its antigen is as yet unknown.

This TCR derives from an adult in good health. The chain recombines TRBV6-2 or TRBV6-3 with TRBJ1-1, with no clear D. Sequencing used peripheral blood, obtained on day 0 of AZD1222 vaccination. CDR3 nucleotides: TGTGCCAGCAGTTCTCAAGGGAGTCTCACTGAAGCTTTCTTT. This translates into CASSSQGSLTEAFF.